This paragraph covers one T cell receptor beta chain sequence. MiXCR was run by TCRdb on the 5' RACE reads, yielding one entry per CDR3 protein. The sample has some 600,000 distinct CDR3 sequences, around a sixth seen once. V shed 2 bases and J 7 bases; nucleotides not matched to a gene: 2. Germline values: CDR1 WSHSY, CDR2 SAAADI. This CDR3 comprises 12 residues. This sample is part of a study of T cells after yellow fever vaccination. The TCR sequence derives from a man aged 18 to 30 who received the YFV17D yellow fever vaccine. Specimen: PBMCs, collected roughly 5 days after the first yellow fever vaccination. The rearrangement uses TRBV10-2 and TRBJ2-7; 7 bases line up with TRBD2. The CDR3 region has the DNA TGCGCCAGCAGTGAGCCTAGCGGAGAGCAGTACTTC. Amino acids: CASSEPSGEQYF.